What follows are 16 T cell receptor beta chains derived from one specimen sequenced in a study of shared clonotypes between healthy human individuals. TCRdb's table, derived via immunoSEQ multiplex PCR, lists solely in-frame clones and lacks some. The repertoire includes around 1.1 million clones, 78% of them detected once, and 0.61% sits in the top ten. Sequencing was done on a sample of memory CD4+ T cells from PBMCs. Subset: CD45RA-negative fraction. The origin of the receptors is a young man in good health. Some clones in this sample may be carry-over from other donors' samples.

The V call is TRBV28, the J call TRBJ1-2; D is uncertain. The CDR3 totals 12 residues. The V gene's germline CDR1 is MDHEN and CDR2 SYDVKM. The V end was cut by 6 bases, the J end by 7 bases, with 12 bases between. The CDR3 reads CASSTAGIGYTF. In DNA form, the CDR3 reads TGTGCCAGCAGCACCGCTGGTATTGGCTACACCTTC.

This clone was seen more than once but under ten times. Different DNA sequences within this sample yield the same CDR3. CDR3 bases: TGCGCCAGCAGCTTCCTAGCGGGAGGGAATCAAGAGACCCAGTACTTC. Translation gives CASSFLAGGNQETQYF. The rearrangement links TRBV5-1 to TRBJ2-5, with TRBD2 matching over 12 bases. The CDR3 is 16 amino acids. CDR1 and CDR2 from the germline V gene are SGHRS and YFSETQ. V trimming: 2 bases; J trimming: 2 bases; junction bases outside the gene matches: 4.

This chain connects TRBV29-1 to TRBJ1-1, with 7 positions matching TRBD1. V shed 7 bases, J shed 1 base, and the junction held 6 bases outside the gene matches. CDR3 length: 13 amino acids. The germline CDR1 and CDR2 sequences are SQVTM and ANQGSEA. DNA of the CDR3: TGCAGCGCGACGGGACAGCCGAACACTGAAGCTTTCTTT. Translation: CSATGQPNTEAFF.

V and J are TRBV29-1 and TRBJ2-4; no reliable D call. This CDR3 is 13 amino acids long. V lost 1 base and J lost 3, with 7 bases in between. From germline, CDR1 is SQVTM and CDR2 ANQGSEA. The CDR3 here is CSVEVGGKNIQYF. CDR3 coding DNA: TGCAGCGTTGAAGTCGGTGGCAAAAACATTCAGTACTTC.

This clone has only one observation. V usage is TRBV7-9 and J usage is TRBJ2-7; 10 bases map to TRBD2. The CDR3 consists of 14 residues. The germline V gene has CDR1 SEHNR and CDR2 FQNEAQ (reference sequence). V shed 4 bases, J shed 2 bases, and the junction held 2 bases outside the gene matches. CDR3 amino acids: CASSWTSGPYEQYF. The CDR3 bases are TGTGCCAGCAGCTGGACTAGCGGTCCCTACGAGCAGTACTTC. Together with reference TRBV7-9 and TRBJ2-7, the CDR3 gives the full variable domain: DTGVSQNPRHKITKRGQNVTFRCDPISEHNRLYWYRQTLGQGPEFLTYFQNEAQLEKSRLLSDRFSAERPKGSFSTLEIQRTEQGDSAMYLCASSWTSGPYEQYFGPGTRLTVT.

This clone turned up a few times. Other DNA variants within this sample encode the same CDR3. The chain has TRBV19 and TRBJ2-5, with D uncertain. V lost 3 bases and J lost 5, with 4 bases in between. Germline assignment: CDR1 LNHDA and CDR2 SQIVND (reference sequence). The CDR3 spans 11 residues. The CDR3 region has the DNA TGTGCCAGTAGTATGGAGGAGACCCAGTACTTC. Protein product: CASSMEETQYF.

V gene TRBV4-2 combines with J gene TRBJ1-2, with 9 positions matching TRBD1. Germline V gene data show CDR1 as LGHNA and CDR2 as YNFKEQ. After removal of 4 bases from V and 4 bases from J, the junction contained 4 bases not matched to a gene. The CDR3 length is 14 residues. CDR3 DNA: TGTGCCAGCAGCCCAGGGGACAGGGCCTATGGCTACACCTTC. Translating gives CASSPGDRAYGYTF.

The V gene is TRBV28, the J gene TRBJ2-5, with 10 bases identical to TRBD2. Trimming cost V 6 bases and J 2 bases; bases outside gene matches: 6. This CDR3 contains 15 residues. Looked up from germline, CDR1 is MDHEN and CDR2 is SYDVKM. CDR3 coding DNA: TGTGCCAGCAGGGCTAGGGGACTAGCGCAAGAGACCCAGTACTTC. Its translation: CASRARGLAQETQYF.

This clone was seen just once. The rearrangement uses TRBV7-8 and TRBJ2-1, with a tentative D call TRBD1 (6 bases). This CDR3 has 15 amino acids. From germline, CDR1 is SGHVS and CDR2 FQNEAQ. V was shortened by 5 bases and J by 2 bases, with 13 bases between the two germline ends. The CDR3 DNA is TGTGCCAGCAGCGCGATGGGGGCTGCCTACAATGAGCAGTTCTTC. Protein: CASSAMGAAYNEQFF.

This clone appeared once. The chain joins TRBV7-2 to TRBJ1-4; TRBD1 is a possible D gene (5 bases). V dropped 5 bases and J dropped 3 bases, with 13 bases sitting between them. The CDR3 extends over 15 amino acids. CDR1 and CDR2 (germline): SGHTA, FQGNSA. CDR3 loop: CASSLGAGPNEKLFF. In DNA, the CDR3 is TGTGCCAGCAGCCTAGGGGCAGGGCCTAATGAAAAACTGTTTTTT.

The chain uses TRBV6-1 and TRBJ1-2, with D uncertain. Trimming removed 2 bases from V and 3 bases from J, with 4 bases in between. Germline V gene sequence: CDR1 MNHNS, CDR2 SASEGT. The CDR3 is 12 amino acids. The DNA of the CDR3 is TGTGCCAGCAGTGAATTCGACTATGGCTACACCTTC. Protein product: CASSEFDYGYTF.

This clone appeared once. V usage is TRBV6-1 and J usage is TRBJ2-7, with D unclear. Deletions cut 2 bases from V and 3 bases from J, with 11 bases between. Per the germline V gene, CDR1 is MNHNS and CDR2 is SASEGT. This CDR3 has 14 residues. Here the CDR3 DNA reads TGTGCCAGCAGTGAACTGGGAACTATCTACGAGCAGTACTTC. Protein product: CASSELGTIYEQYF.

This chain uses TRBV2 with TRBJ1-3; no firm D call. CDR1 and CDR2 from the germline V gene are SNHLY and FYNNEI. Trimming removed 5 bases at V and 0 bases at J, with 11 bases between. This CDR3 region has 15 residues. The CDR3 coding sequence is TGTGCCAGCAGTTTACAGCTCCACTCTGGAAACACCATATATTTT. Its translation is CASSLQLHSGNTIYF.

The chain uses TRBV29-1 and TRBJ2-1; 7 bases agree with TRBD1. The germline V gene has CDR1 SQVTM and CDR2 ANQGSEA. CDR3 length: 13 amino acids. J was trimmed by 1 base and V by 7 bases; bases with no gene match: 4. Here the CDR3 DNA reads TGCAGCGCCCGGGGACAGTCCTACAATGAGCAGTTCTTC. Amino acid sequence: CSARGQSYNEQFF.

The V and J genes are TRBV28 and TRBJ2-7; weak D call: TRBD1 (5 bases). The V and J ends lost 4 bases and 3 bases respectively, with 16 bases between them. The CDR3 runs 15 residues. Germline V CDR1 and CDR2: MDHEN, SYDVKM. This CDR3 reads CASSYSQGFGYEQYF. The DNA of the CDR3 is TGTGCCAGCAGTTACTCCCAGGGTTTTGGCTACGAGCAGTACTTC.

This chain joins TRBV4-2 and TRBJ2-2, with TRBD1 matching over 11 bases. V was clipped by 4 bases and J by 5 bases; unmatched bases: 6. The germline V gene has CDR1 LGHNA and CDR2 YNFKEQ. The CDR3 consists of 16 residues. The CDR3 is CASSRSGTGGTGELFF. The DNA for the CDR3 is TGTGCCAGCAGCCGGTCCGGGACAGGGGGAACCGGGGAGCTGTTTTTT.